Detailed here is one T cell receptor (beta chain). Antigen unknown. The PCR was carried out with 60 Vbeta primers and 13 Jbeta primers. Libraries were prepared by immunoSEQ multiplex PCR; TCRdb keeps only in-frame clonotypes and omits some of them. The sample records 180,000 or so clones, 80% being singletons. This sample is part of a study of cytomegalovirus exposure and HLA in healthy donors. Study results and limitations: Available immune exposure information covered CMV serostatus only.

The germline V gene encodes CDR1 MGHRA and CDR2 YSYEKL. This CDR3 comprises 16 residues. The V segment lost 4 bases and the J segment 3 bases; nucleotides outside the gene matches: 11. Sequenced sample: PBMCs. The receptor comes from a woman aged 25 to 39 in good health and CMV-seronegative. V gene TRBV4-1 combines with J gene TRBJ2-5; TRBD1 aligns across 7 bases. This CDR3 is CASSPFFTGVEETQYF. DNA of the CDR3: TGCGCCAGCAGCCCGTTTTTTACAGGGGTCGAAGAGACCCAGTACTTC.